This T cell receptor delta chain was recovered during a study of gamma-delta T cells after stem cell transplantation. With 0 bases clipped from V and 8 bases from J, the junction kept 0 bases outside the gene matches. The CDR3 sequence is 13 residues long. CDR1 and CDR2 (germline): TSWWSYY, QGS. TCRdb re-called the RT-PCR reads using CATT. There are around 2,700 delta-chain clones in the sample; roughly 30% occur only once, and roughly 30% lies in the top ten. The clonotype comes from a human donor. It is not recorded whose cells these are; they may come from a transplant donor. Source material: gamma-delta T cells. The chain employs TRDV1 and TRDJ1; 10 nucleotides agree with TRDD3. The CDR3 DNA reads as TGTGCTCTTGGGGAACTGGGGGATACGAAACTCATCTTT. Translation: CALGELGDTKLIF.